The 14 T cell receptor beta chains given below trace back to one sample, sequenced in a study of lung T cells in sarcoidosis with Löfgren's syndrome. One entry per CDR3 protein, called by TCRdb with MiXCR from the reads. The sample yields roughly 19,000 distinct CDR3 sequences, about 20% seen once. The sample was CD4+ T cells from PBMCs. The source of these receptors is a human donor with sarcoidosis (Löfgren's syndrome or another form), or a control subject (not recorded which).

Concerning this clonotype itself: The junction differs from germline at one of its ends, possibly a read error. The rearrangement uses TRBV20-1 and TRBJ2-1, with D hard to call. This CDR3 has 11 amino acids. Germline V CDR1 and CDR2: DFQATT, SNEGSKA (reference sequence). CDR3 region: CSSRWWGGQFF. The CDR3 DNA is TGCAGTTCTAGATGGTGGGGTGGGCAGTTCTTC.

The chain joins TRBV3-1 to TRBJ2-3; TRBD2 aligns across 9 bases. This CDR3 is 17 amino acids long. From germline, CDR1 is LGHDT and CDR2 YNNKEL (reference sequence). J was trimmed by 2 bases and V by 0 bases; bases with no gene match: 6. CDR3 sequence reads: CASSQDQWTSVTDTQYF. In DNA, the CDR3 is TGTGCCAGCAGCCAAGATCAGTGGACTAGCGTCACAGATACGCAGTATTTT.

V and J are TRBV2 and TRBJ2-7; TRBD1 might be the D (6 bases). CDR1 is SNHLY, CDR2 FYNNEI, per germline. Trimming shortened V by 0 bases and J by 0 bases, and 9 bases separated the two germline ends. This CDR3 spans 15 amino acids. CDR3 sequence reads: CASSEAGAISYEQYF. CDR3 DNA: TGTGCCAGCAGTGAAGCGGGGGCTATCTCCTACGAGCAGTACTTC.

This clonotype came up many times. The chain has TRBV27 and TRBJ2-7; D gene uncertain. The CDR3 extends over 13 amino acids. Germline CDR1 reads MNHEY; CDR2 reads SMNVEV (reference sequence). Trimming removed 5 bases at V and 0 bases at J, with 8 bases between. CDR3 residues: CASSAASSYEQYF. DNA for the CDR3: TGTGCCAGCAGTGCCGCGAGCTCCTACGAGCAGTACTTC.

V usage is TRBV11-1 and J usage is TRBJ2-3; D not certain. In germline, CDR1 is SGHAT, CDR2 FQDESV (reference sequence). This CDR3 spans 15 amino acids. Trimming shortened V by 4 bases and J by 2 bases, and 13 bases separated the two germline ends. CDR3 loop: CASSSPDTITDTQYF. Written as DNA, the CDR3 is TGTGCCAGCAGCTCGCCTGACACGATCACAGATACGCAGTATTTT. Based on the CDR3 plus reference TRBV11-1 and TRBJ2-3, the full variable domain is EAEVAQSPRYKITEKSQAVAFWCDPISGHATLYWYRQILGQGPELLVQFQDESVVDDSQLPKDRFSAERLKGVDSTLKIQPAELGDSAMYLCASSSPDTITDTQYFGPGTRLTVL.

The gene calls are TRBV6-2 or TRBV6-3 and TRBJ2-5, with 9 bases lining up with TRBD2. CDR3 length: 14 amino acids. V shed 6 bases, J shed 8 bases, and the junction held 10 bases outside the gene matches. In germline, CDR1 is MNHEY, CDR2 SVGEGT. DNA for the CDR3: TGTGCCAGCAGCTTCGGGACTAGCAGAGGAACCCAGTACTTC. Its protein product is CASSFGTSRGTQYF.

This clonotype appeared many times. The chain joins TRBV4-2 to TRBJ2-7; 9 bases map to TRBD1. Looked up from germline, CDR1 is LGHNA and CDR2 is YNFKEQ. The CDR3 sequence is 13 residues long. Trimming removed 1 base from V and 12 bases from J; junction bases left unmatched: 7. The CDR3, as DNA: TGTGCCAGCAGCCAAGGATCAACAGGGGGCCTGTACTTC. This sequence encodes CASSQGSTGGLYF.

The chain joins TRBV5-5 to TRBJ2-3; no clear D gene. The V gene's germline CDR1 is SGHKS and CDR2 YYEKEE (reference sequence). This CDR3 contains 13 residues. The V and J ends lost 2 bases and 5 bases respectively, with 9 bases between them. Here the CDR3 DNA reads TGTGCCAGCAGCTTCATAGCAGAAGATACGCAGTATTTT. It specifies CASSFIAEDTQYF.

The table lists this clonotype with a few counts. A clone one base away is much larger, so this may be a read error. The rearrangement uses TRBV24-1 and TRBJ2-3, with D perhaps given as TRBD1 or TRBD2 (5 bases each). The germline CDR1 and CDR2 sequences are KGHDR and SFDVKD. CDR3 length: 15 amino acids. V lost 7 bases and J 4 bases, leaving 17 bases between the germline ends. The CDR3 sequence: CATSHWGGRADTQYF. In DNA, the CDR3 is TGTGCCACCAGCCATTGGGGCGGGCGGGCAGATACGCAGTATTTT.

The table lists this clonotype with many counts. This chain uses TRBV10-3 with TRBJ1-6, with D unresolved. V shed 3 bases and J shed 5 bases, with 20 bases lying between them. Per germline, CDR1 ENHRY and CDR2 SYGVKD. This CDR3 is 18 amino acids long. The CDR3 nucleotides are TGTGCCATCAGTGACCCCGCTATTGGAGGTTGGGATAATTCACCCCTCCACTTT. This translates into CAISDPAIGGWDNSPLHF.

Worth noting for this clonotype: One junction end disagrees with the germline gene, perhaps due to a read error. The genes are TRBV20-1 and TRBJ2-5, with a weak D call TRBD2 (7 bases). Germline CDR1 reads DFQATT; CDR2 reads SNEGSKA (reference sequence). The CDR3 consists of 15 residues. The CDR3 spells CSALTSRGFGETRYF. CDR3 in DNA: TGCAGCGCCCTGACTAGCAGGGGATTTGGAGAGACCCGGTACTTC.

This clonotype was recorded at least ten times. The chain couples TRBV15 to TRBJ2-1; D call uncertain. Looked up from germline, CDR1 is LNHNV and CDR2 is YYDKDF (reference sequence). The CDR3 extends over 12 amino acids. V gave up 0 bases and J gave up 8 bases, with 5 bases separating them. CDR3 region: CATSRDWYEQFF. The CDR3 DNA is TGTGCCACCAGCAGAGATTGGTATGAGCAGTTCTTC.

This clonotype was detected ten times or more. The V and J genes are TRBV7-6 and TRBJ1-4; no clear D gene. Trimming removed 5 bases at V and 1 base at J, with 8 bases between. The CDR3 has 14 amino acids. CDR1 and CDR2 (germline): SGHVS, FNYEAQ. CDR3 loop: CASSPQGTNEKLFF. Here the CDR3 DNA reads TGTGCCAGCAGCCCTCAAGGAACTAATGAAAAACTGTTTTTT.

The chain links TRBV6-2 or TRBV6-3 to TRBJ2-5, with 7 bases aligning to TRBD1. V dropped 8 bases and J dropped 1; count of bases not matched to a gene: 16. This CDR3 contains 17 residues. Germline CDR1 MNHEY, CDR2 SVGEGT. This chain's CDR3 is CASGPHGAGGFQETQYF. In nucleotides, the CDR3 is TGTGCCAGCGGACCCCACGGGGCAGGGGGATTCCAAGAGACCCAGTACTTC.